These T cell receptor beta chains were read from a single sample in a study of PD-1 blockade in classical Hodgkin lymphoma. Only in-frame clones appear in the TCRdb table, and some are missing; sequencing was by immunoSEQ multiplex PCR. The repertoire consists of some 93,000 clones, with over 85% occurring once and the leading ten covering roughly 2.8%. Material: peripheral blood mononuclear cells (PBMCs), obtained at baseline. The receptor set was obtained from a human donor with classical Hodgkin lymphoma. Both conserved end residues are part of each CDR3. Fields, in order: clone size, V gene, J gene, D gene, CDR3 protein, CDR3 DNA. D genes are given only for firm matches. Rows give clone size only sometimes, using once, few, many, or a class for an expanded clone.

once	TRBV6-1	TRBJ2-7	NA	CASSVGSGVGEQYF	TGTGCCAGCAGTGTGGGTTCGGGGGTGGGGGAGCAGTACTTC
NA	TRBV7-3	TRBJ2-1	TRBD2	CASSLTSGKPEQFF	TGTGCCAGCAGCTTGACTAGCGGGAAGCCTGAGCAGTTCTTC
NA	TRBV15	TRBJ1-2	TRBD1	CATSSRGRNYGYTF	TGTGCCACCAGCAGCAGGGGGCGGAACTATGGCTACACCTTC
NA	TRBV7-2	TRBJ1-2	NA	CASSTTGPSNYGYTF	TGTGCCAGCAGCACCACAGGGCCCTCTAACTATGGCTACACCTTC
few	TRBV28	TRBJ1-5	NA	CASSFPRAQPQHF	TGTGCCAGCAGTTTCCCTCGAGCCCAGCCCCAGCATTTT
NA	TRBV7-3	TRBJ2-7	TRBD1	CASSFDRGHYEQYF	TGTGCCAGCAGCTTTGACAGGGGGCACTACGAGCAGTACTTC
NA	TRBV10-1	TRBJ1-1	NA	CASKPDSPMNTEAFF	TGCGCCAGCAAACCGGACAGCCCCATGAACACTGAAGCTTTCTTT
NA	TRBV10-3	TRBJ1-4	TRBD1	CAIGRPGQGTENEKLFF	TGTGCCATCGGTCGTCCGGGACAGGGCACCGAAAATGAAAAACTGTTTTTT
NA	TRBV30	TRBJ1-2	NA	CAWSVKERFWTQRSRGYTF	TGTGCCTGGAGTGTGAAGGAGAGATTTTGGACCCAGAGGTCTAGGGGCTACACCTTC
NA	TRBV4-1	TRBJ2-1	NA	CASSQAARSSNEQFF	TGCGCCAGCAGCCAAGCGGCTAGGAGTAGCAATGAGCAGTTCTTC
once	TRBV7-8	TRBJ2-1	TRBD2	CASSLLAGAFNEQFF	TGTGCCAGCAGCTTACTAGCGGGGGCGTTCAATGAGCAGTTCTTC
NA	TRBV27	TRBJ1-5	NA	CASSLALGGNQPQHF	TGTGCCAGCAGTTTGGCCTTGGGGGGCAATCAGCCCCAGCATTTT
NA	TRBV6-4	TRBJ2-3	NA	CASSDSGGRDTQYF	TGTGCCAGCAGTGACTCTGGGGGGCGGGATACGCAGTATTTT
NA	TRBV30	TRBJ1-1	NA	CAWRRQANTEAFF	TGTGCCTGGAGGCGACAGGCTAACACTGAAGCTTTCTTT
NA	TRBV6-1	TRBJ1-5	NA	CASRQTGNQPQHF	TGTGCCAGCAGACAGACAGGCAATCAGCCCCAGCATTTT
NA	TRBV7-3	TRBJ2-2	NA	CASSFPGAENTGELFF	TGTGCCAGCAGCTTCCCCGGGGCTGAGAACACCGGGGAGCTGTTTTTT
NA	TRBV19	TRBJ1-2	NA	CASTLSRGEGGYTF	TGTGCCAGTACCCTTTCCCGGGGGGAAGGCGGCTACACCTTC
NA	TRBV2	TRBJ1-3	NA	CASIERQGNTIYF	TGTGCCAGCATTGAACGACAGGGAAACACCATATATTTT
NA	TRBV19	TRBJ2-3	TRBD2	CASAPMGLETDTQYF	TGTGCCAGTGCTCCAATGGGACTAGAAACAGATACGCAGTATTTT
NA	TRBV7-3	TRBJ2-1	TRBD1	CASSPTGGPHNEQFF	TGTGCCAGCAGCCCGACAGGGGGCCCTCACAATGAGCAGTTCTTC
NA	TRBV10-1	TRBJ2-3	TRBD2	CASSETSGNTDTQYF	TGCGCCAGCAGTGAGACTAGCGGGAACACAGATACGCAGTATTTT
NA	TRBV27	TRBJ1-2	NA	CASSLNRDGYGYTF	TGTGCCAGCAGTTTGAACAGGGATGGCTATGGCTACACCTTC
NA	TRBV19	TRBJ2-1	NA	CASASTQGQKRGNEQFF	TGTGCCAGTGCAAGCACCCAGGGACAAAAGCGCGGCAATGAGCAGTTCTTC
NA	TRBV6-1	TRBJ1-1	NA	CASSELGEPEAFF	TGTGCCAGCAGTGAATTGGGGGAACCTGAAGCTTTCTTT
NA	TRBV5-1	TRBJ2-1	NA	CASSLKGSYSNEQFF	TGCGCCAGCAGCTTGAAGGGGAGCTATAGCAATGAGCAGTTCTTC
NA	TRBV27	TRBJ1-3	NA	CASSSLSGNTIYF	TGTGCCAGCAGTTCCCTCTCTGGAAACACCATATATTTT
NA	TRBV27	TRBJ2-1	NA	CASSEYGGRYNEQFF	TGTGCCAGCAGTGAGTATGGAGGGAGGTACAATGAGCAGTTCTTC
NA	TRBV5-4	TRBJ2-7	NA	CASSLEAGLLSYEQYF	TGTGCCAGCAGCCTAGAGGCAGGGCTACTCTCCTACGAGCAGTACTTC
NA	TRBV28	TRBJ1-5	NA	CASSLVDRSQPQHF	TGTGCCAGCAGTTTAGTAGACAGGAGTCAGCCCCAGCATTTT
NA	TRBV28	TRBJ2-2	TRBD1	CASRPDREWDTGELFF	TGTGCCAGCAGGCCGGACAGGGAGTGGGACACCGGGGAGCTGTTTTTT
NA	TRBV21-1	TRBJ1-5	NA	CARLDGSNQPQHF	TGTGCCAGGTTGGACGGAAGCAATCAGCCCCAGCATTTT
few	TRBV11-2	TRBJ1-4	NA	CASSPERIGEKLFF	TGTGCCAGCAGCCCCGAGAGGATAGGTGAAAAACTGTTTTTT
NA	TRBV20-1	TRBJ2-1	NA	CSAQDSSEQFF	TGCAGTGCTCAGGACTCTTCCGAGCAGTTCTTC
NA	TRBV28	TRBJ1-4	NA	CASIGGGPTNEKLFF	TGTGCCTCTATCGGGGGTGGCCCAACTAATGAAAAACTGTTTTTT
NA	TRBV27	TRBJ2-1	NA	CASGSSSTSGSAYNEQFF	TGTGCCAGCGGTTCTAGTTCGACTAGTGGGAGCGCCTACAATGAGCAGTTCTTC
NA	TRBV4-1	TRBJ2-7	TRBD2	CASSQEAPGLAGSGAYEQYF	TGCGCCAGCAGCCAAGAAGCCCCGGGACTAGCGGGAAGTGGCGCCTACGAGCAGTACTTC
NA	TRBV29-1	TRBJ1-2	NA	CSVEVWQAVQTF	TGCAGCGTTGAAGTTTGGCAGGCGGTTCAAACCTTC
NA	TRBV11-2	TRBJ2-1	TRBD1	CASSTDRPPYNEQFF	TGTGCCAGCAGCACGGACAGGCCTCCGTACAATGAGCAGTTCTTC
NA	TRBV4-1	TRBJ1-2	NA	CASSLPLQGIYGYTF	TGCGCCAGCAGCCTCCCGTTGCAGGGGATCTATGGCTACACCTTC
NA	TRBV25-1	TRBJ2-7	TRBD2	CASAIAGVPYEQYF	TGTGCCAGCGCAATAGCGGGAGTACCCTACGAGCAGTACTTC
once	TRBV7-9	TRBJ2-2	NA	CASSGQFTGELFF	TGTGCCAGCAGCGGACAGTTCACCGGGGAGCTGTTTTTT
NA	TRBV30	TRBJ1-1	NA	CAWGKDISEAFF	TGTGCCTGGGGGAAAGACATTAGTGAAGCTTTCTTT
NA	TRBV29-1	TRBJ1-2	NA	CSAHVGGGSMGYTF	TGCAGCGCCCATGTTGGGGGGGGGTCTATGGGCTACACCTTC
NA	TRBV5-4	TRBJ1-1	NA	CASSLAAVLNTEAFF	TGTGCCAGCAGCTTGGCCGCAGTACTAAACACTGAAGCTTTCTTT
once	TRBV28	TRBJ1-1	NA	CASSQPGATEAFF	TGTGCCAGCAGTCAGCCGGGGGCCACTGAAGCTTTCTTT
NA	TRBV19	TRBJ1-2	NA	CASSVGNGYGYTF	TGTGCCAGTAGTGTGGGGAACGGCTATGGCTACACCTTC
few	TRBV30	TRBJ1-1	NA	CAWRNSLNTEAFF	TGTGCCTGGAGAAACAGCCTAAACACTGAAGCTTTCTTT
NA	TRBV2	TRBJ1-2	NA	CASSERSRGSANYGYTF	TGTGCCAGCAGTGAAAGGTCTCGGGGTTCAGCTAACTATGGCTACACCTTC
NA	TRBV21-1	TRBJ2-7	NA	CASSKRDHDTSGRAYEQYF	TGTGCCAGCAGCAAAAGGGACCACGATACTAGCGGGAGAGCCTACGAGCAGTACTTC
NA	TRBV7-8	TRBJ1-3	TRBD1	CASSFYQGAEGNTIYF	TGTGCCAGCAGCTTCTACCAGGGGGCGGAAGGAAACACCATATATTTT
NA	TRBV27	TRBJ1-2	NA	CASRPVGQPGYTF	TGTGCCAGCAGACCCGTCGGACAGCCGGGCTACACCTTC
NA	TRBV9	TRBJ2-7	TRBD2	CASSVGLAGYEQYF	TGTGCCAGCAGCGTGGGACTAGCGGGATACGAGCAGTACTTC
NA	TRBV5-1	TRBJ2-1	TRBD2	CASSPPTSGSGNEQFF	TGCGCCAGCAGCCCGCCGACTAGCGGGAGCGGTAATGAGCAGTTCTTC
NA	TRBV11-2	TRBJ2-1	TRBD2	CASSLDGLAYEQFF	TGTGCCAGCAGCTTAGACGGACTAGCGTATGAGCAGTTCTTC
NA	TRBV28	TRBJ2-5	TRBD2	CASSPYSLSGNQETQYF	TGTGCCAGCAGTCCCTACTCCCTTAGCGGGAACCAAGAGACCCAGTACTTC
NA	TRBV5-1	TRBJ2-1	NA	CASSLDSRGNEQFF	TGCGCCAGCAGCTTGGACTCGAGAGGCAATGAGCAGTTCTTC
NA	TRBV5-1	TRBJ2-3	NA	CASSLALASDTQYF	TGCGCCAGCAGCTTGGCACTAGCCTCAGATACGCAGTATTTT
few	TRBV2	TRBJ2-4	NA	CASNPERHAKNIQYF	TGTGCCAGCAACCCCGAGAGGCATGCCAAAAACATTCAGTACTTC